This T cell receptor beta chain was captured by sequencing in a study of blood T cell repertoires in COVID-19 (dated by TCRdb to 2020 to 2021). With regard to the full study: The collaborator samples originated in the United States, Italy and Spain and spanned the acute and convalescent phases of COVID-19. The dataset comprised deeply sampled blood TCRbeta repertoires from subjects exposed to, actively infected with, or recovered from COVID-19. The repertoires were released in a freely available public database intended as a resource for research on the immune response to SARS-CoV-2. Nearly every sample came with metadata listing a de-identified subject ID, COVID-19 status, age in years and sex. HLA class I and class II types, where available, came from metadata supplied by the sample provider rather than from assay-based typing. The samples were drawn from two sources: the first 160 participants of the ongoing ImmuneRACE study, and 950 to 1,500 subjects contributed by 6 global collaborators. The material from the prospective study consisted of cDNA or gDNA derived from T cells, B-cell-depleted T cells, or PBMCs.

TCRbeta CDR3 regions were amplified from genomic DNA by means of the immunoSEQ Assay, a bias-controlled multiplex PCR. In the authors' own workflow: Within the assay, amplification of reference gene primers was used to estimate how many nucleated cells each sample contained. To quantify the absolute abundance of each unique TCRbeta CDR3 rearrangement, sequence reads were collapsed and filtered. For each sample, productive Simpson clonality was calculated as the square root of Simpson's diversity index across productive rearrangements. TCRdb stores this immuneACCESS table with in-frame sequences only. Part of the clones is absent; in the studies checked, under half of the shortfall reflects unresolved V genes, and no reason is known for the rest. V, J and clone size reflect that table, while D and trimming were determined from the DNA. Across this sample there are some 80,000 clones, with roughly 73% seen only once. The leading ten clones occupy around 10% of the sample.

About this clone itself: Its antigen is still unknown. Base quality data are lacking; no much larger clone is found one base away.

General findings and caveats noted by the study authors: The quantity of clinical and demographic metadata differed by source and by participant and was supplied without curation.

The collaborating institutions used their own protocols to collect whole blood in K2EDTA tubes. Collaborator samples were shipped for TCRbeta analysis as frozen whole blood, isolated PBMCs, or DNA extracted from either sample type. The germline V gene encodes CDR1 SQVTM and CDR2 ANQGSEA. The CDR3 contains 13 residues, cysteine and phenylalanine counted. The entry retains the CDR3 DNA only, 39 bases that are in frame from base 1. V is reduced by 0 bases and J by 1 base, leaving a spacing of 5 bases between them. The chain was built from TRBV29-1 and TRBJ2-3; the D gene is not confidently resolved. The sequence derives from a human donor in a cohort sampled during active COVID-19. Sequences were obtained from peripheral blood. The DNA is TGCAGCGTTGAAGACACTCGCACAGATACGCAGTATTTT. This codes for CSVEDTRTDTQYF.